The entry that follows covers one T cell receptor (beta chain) sequence. The authors' processing: Amplified reference gene primers provided the basis for estimating nucleated cell counts. The data were produced by immunoSEQ multiplex PCR, yet TCRdb's version contains in-frame clones alone and is incomplete. That table furnishes V, J and clone size, whereas the DNA furnished D and trimming. Of 100,000 to 150,000 clones in the sample, 88% were seen once. The sample originates from a study of blood T cell repertoires in COVID-19. Across the study: Sources were T cells, B-cell-depleted T cells, or PBMCs; the material itself was cDNA or gDNA.

Germline V lookup: CDR1 SGHDT, CDR2 YYEEEE. With 0 bases removed from V and 2 bases from J, the gap between germline ends came to 9 bases. The CDR3 runs 14 residues. Sequencing was carried out using peripheral blood. This clonotype originated in a human donor in a cohort sampled during active COVID-19. The chain employs TRBV5-6 and TRBJ2-7; weak D call: TRBD1 (6 bases). The CDR3 protein is CASSLGTVAYEQYF. DNA of the CDR3: TGTGCCAGCAGCTTGGGGACAGTAGCCTACGAGCAGTACTTC. The whole variable domain, filled in from reference TRBV5-6 and TRBJ2-7, reads DAGVTQSPTHLIKTRGQQVTLRCSPKSGHDTVSWYQQALGQGPQFIFQYYEEEERQRGNFPDRFSGHQFPNYSSELNVNALLLGDSALYLCASSLGTVAYEQYFGPGTRLTVT.